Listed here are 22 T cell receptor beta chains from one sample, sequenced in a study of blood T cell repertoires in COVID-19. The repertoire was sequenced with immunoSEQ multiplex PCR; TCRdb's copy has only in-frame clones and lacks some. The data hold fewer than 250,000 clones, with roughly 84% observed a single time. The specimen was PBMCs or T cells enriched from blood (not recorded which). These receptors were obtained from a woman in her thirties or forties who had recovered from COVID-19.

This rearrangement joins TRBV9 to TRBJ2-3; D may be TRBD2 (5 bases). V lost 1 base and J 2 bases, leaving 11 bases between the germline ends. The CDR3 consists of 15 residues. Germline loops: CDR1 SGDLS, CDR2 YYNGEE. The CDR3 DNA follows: TGTGCCAGCAGCGTAATAGCGCTCAACACAGATACGCAGTATTTT. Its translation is CASSVIALNTDTQYF.

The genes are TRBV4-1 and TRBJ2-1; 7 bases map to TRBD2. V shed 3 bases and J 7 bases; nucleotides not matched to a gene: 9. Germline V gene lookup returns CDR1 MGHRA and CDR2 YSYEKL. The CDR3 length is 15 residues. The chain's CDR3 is CASSQKAGKRNEQFF. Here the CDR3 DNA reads TGCGCCAGCAGCCAGAAAGCGGGAAAGAGAAATGAGCAGTTCTTC.

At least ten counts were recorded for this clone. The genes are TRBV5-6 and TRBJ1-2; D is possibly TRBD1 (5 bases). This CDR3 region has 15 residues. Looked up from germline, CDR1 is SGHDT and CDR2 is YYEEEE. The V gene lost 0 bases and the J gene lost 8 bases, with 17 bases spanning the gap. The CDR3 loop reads CASSLDFSGMRGYTF. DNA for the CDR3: TGTGCCAGCAGCTTGGATTTTTCAGGGATGCGCGGCTACACCTTC.

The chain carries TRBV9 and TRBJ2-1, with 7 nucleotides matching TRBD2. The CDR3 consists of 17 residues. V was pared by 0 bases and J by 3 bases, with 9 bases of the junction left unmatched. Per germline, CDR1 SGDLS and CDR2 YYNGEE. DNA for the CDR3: TGTGCCAGCAGCGTAGAGGGTAGCGGGTCCGACTACAATGAGCAGTTCTTC. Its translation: CASSVEGSGSDYNEQFF.

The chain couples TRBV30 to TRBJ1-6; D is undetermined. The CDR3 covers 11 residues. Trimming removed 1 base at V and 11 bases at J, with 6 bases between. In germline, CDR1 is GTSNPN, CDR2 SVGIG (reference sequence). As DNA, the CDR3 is TGTGCCTGGAGTGACGGGGCACCCCTCCACTTT. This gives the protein CAWSDGAPLHF.

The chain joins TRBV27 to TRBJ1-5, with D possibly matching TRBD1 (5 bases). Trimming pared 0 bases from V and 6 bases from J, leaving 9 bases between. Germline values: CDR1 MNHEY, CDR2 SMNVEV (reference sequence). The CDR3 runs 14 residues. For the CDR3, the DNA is TGTGCCAGCAGTTTATCCCAGGGAATTCAGCCCCAGCATTTT. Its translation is CASSLSQGIQPQHF.

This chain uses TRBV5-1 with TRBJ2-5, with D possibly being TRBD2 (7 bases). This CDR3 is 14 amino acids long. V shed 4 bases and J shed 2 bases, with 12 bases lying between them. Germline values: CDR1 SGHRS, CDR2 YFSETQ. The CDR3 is CASSLKGGQETQYF. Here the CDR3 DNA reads TGCGCCAGCAGCCTAAAGGGGGGGCAAGAGACCCAGTACTTC.

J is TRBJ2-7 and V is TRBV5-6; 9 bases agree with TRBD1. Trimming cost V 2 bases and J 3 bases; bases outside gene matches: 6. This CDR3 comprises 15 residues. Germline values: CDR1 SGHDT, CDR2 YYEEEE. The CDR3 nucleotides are TGTGCCAGCAGCTTATACGCGGGACAGGGCTACGAGCAGTACTTC. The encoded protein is CASSLYAGQGYEQYF.

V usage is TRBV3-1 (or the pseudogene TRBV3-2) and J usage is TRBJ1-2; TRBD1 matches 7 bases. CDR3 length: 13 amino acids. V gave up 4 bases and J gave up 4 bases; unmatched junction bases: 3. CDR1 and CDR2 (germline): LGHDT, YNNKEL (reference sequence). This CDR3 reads CASSRDRTYGYTF. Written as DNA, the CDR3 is TGTGCCAGCAGCCGGGACAGAACCTATGGCTACACCTTC.

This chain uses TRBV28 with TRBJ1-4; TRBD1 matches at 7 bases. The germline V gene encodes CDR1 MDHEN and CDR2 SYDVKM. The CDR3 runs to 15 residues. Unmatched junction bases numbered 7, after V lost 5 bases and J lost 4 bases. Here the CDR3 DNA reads TGTGCCAGCAGTCTTCGGGGACAGCTTAATGAAAAACTGTTTTTT. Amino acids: CASSLRGQLNEKLFF. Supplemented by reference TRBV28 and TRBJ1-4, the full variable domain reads DVKVTQSSRYLVKRTGEKVFLECVQDMDHENMFWYRQDPGLGLRLIYFSYDVKMKEKGDIPEGYSVSREKKERFSLILESASTNQTSMYLCASSLRGQLNEKLFFGSGTQLSVL.

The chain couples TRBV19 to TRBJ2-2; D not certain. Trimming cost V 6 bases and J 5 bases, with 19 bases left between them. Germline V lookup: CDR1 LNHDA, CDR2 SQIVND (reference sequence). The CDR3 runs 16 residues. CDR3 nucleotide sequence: TGTGCCAGTAGGTCCCCGATTGGTTGGGCAACCGGGGAGCTGTTTTTT. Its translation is CASRSPIGWATGELFF.

CDR3 coding DNA: TGTGCCAGCAGTTCAACAGGACTAGCGGGAGACAATGAGCAGTTCTTC. Encoded protein: CASSSTGLAGDNEQFF. The chain carries TRBV27 and TRBJ2-1; 13 bases match TRBD2. V gave up 4 bases and J gave up 5 bases; unmatched junction bases: 5. Germline lookup yields CDR1 MNHEY and CDR2 SMNVEV (reference sequence). This CDR3 comprises 16 residues.

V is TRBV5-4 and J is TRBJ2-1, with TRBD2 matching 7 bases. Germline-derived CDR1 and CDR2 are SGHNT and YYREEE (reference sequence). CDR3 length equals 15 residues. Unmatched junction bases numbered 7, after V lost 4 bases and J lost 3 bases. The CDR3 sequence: CASSRGGSIYNEQFF. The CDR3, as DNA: TGTGCCAGCAGCCGAGGCGGGAGCATCTACAATGAGCAGTTCTTC.

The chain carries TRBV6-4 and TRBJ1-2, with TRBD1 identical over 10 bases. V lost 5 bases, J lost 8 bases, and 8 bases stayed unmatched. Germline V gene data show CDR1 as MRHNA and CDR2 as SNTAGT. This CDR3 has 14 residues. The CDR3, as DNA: TGTGCCAGCAGTCCCGGGACAGGGGTTTACGGCTACACCTTC. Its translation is CASSPGTGVYGYTF.

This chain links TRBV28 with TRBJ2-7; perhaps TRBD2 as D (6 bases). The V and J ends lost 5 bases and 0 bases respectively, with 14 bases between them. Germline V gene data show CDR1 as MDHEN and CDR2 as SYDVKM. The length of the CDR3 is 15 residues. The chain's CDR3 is CASSASGTDSYEQYF. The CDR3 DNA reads TGTGCCAGCAGTGCGTCCGGGACTGACTCCTACGAGCAGTACTTC. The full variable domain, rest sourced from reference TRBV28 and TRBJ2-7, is DVKVTQSSRYLVKRTGEKVFLECVQDMDHENMFWYRQDPGLGLRLIYFSYDVKMKEKGDIPEGYSVSREKKERFSLILESASTNQTSMYLCASSASGTDSYEQYFGPGTRLTVT.

CDR3 coding DNA: TGTGCCAGCAGCTTAGGCGGCAGGGGGCAAGACGAGCAGTACTTC. Its protein is CASSLGGRGQDEQYF. This chain uses TRBV11-2 with TRBJ2-7; TRBD1 aligns across 8 bases. After removal of 1 base from V and 5 bases from J, the junction contained 7 bases not matched to a gene. This CDR3 region has 15 residues. In germline, CDR1 is SGHAT, CDR2 FQNNGV.

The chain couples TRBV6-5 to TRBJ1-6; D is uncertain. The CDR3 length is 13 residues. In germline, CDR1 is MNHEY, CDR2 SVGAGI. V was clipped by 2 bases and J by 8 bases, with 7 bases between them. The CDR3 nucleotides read TGTGCCAGCAGTTACGAAGAGGATTCACCCCTCCACTTT. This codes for CASSYEEDSPLHF.

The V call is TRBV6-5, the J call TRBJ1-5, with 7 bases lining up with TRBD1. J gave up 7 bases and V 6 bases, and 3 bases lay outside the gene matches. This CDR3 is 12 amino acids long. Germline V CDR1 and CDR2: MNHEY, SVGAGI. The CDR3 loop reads CASRTGQQPQHF. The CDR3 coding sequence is TGTGCCAGCAGGACAGGGCAACAGCCCCAGCATTTT.

Written as DNA, the CDR3 is TGTGCCAGTAGTACCCCAGACGGACAGAACTATGGCTACACCTTC. Amino acid sequence: CASSTPDGQNYGYTF. The rearrangement joins TRBV19 to TRBJ1-2; perhaps TRBD1 as D (6 bases). This CDR3 has 15 residues. The germline CDR1 and CDR2 sequences are LNHDA and SQIVND (reference sequence). V lost 4 bases and J lost 2, with 14 bases in between. Looking up the rest from reference TRBV19 and TRBJ1-2 gives the full variable domain: DGGITQSPKYLFRKEGQNVTLSCEQNLNHDAMYWYRQDPGQGLRLIYYSQIVNDFQKGDIAEGYSVSREKKESFPLTVTSAQKNPTAFYLCASSTPDGQNYGYTFGSGTRLTVV.

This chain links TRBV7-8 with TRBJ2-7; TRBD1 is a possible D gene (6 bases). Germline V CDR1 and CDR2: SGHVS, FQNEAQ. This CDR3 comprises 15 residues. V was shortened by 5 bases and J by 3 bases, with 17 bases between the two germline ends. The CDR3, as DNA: TGTGCCAGCAGCCCCTACAGGGCCGCCCACTACGAGCAGTACGTC. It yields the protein CASSPYRAAHYEQYV.

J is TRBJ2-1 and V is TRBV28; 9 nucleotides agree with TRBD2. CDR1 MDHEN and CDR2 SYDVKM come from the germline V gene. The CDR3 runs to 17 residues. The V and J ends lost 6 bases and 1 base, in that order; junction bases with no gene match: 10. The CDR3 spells CASRGGSGSISYNEQFF. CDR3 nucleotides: TGTGCCAGCAGGGGCGGTAGCGGGAGTATATCCTACAATGAGCAGTTCTTC. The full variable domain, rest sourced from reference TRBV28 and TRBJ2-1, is DVKVTQSSRYLVKRTGEKVFLECVQDMDHENMFWYRQDPGLGLRLIYFSYDVKMKEKGDIPEGYSVSREKKERFSLILESASTNQTSMYLCASRGGSGSISYNEQFFGPGTRLTVL.

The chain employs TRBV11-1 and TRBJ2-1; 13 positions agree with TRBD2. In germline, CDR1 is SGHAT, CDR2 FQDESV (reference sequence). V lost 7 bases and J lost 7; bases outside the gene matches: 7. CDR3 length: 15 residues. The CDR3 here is CASKFTSGRANEQFF. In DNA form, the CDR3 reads TGTGCCAGCAAATTTACTAGCGGGAGGGCGAATGAGCAGTTCTTC. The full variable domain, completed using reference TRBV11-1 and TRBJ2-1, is EAEVAQSPRYKITEKSQAVAFWCDPISGHATLYWYRQILGQGPELLVQFQDESVVDDSQLPKDRFSAERLKGVDSTLKIQPAELGDSAMYLCASKFTSGRANEQFFGPGTRLTVL.